One and the same sample provided the 5 T cell receptor beta chains below, sequenced in a study of CD8+CD57+ T cells in acquired aplastic anemia (dated by TCRdb to 2016 to 2019). TCRdb shows the sequencer as Illumina HiSeq 2000. Genomic DNA was used as template for profiling of TCR beta VDJ combinations and CDR3 sequences. TCRdb passed the public sequencing reads through fastp at Q25 and MiXCR, retaining productive beta sequences. Rows are unified per CDR3 protein, each entry keeping the most common DNA and genes. The sample records about 220,000 distinct CDR3 sequences, around 45% of which are singletons. Of the sample, 7.8% is held by the ten largest clones. Patients chosen for sequencing had shown expansion of CD8+CD57+ cells by flow cytometry. Input material: sorted CD4+, CD8+, or CD8+CD57+ T cells (not recorded which) from PBMCs. The source of these receptors is a human donor with aplastic anemia.

This clonotype was recorded at least ten times. The chain combines TRBV7-9 with TRBJ2-1; tentative D call: TRBD1 (6 bases). The CDR3 consists of 12 residues. The germline CDR1 and CDR2 sequences are SEHNR and FQNEAQ (reference sequence). V shed 5 bases and J shed 10 bases, with 12 bases lying between them. For the CDR3, the DNA is TGTGCCAGCAGCCTGGACAGAGCGGAGCAGTTCTTC. Translating it yields CASSLDRAEQFF.

Note on this clonotype: At one end the junction does not follow the germline gene, possibly because of a read error. This chain uses TRBV6-2 or TRBV6-3 with TRBJ1-5, with D unclear. The CDR3 length is 15 residues. Germline V gene sequence: CDR1 MNHEY, CDR2 SVGEGT. The CDR3 DNA is TGTGTCAGCAACAACCCCGAGGATTTCAATCAGCCCCAGCATTTT. This gives the protein CVSNNPEDFNQPQHF.

Remarks on this clonotype: A much larger clone lies one base from this, so it may be a read error. The CDR3 does not end in the conserved phenylalanine or tryptophan, so this is likely a read error. This sequence joins TRBV5-5 and TRBJ2-1; D is unclear. The CDR3 is made up of 12 amino acids. V lost 3 bases, J lost 9 bases, and 10 bases lay in between. The V gene's germline CDR1 is SGHKS and CDR2 YYEKEE (reference sequence). The CDR3 bases are TGTGCCAGCAGCTGGGTGGGTAGTGAGCAGTTCTCC. It specifies CASSWVGSEQFS.

CDR3: CASSNHQGTGASPLHF. The CDR3 coding sequence is TGTGCCAGTAGTAACCACCAAGGGACAGGGGCTTCACCCCTCCACTTT. This chain links TRBV19 with TRBJ1-6; 10 bases align to TRBD1. V shed 4 bases, J shed 9 bases, and the junction held 9 bases outside the gene matches. Germline CDR1 is LNHDA and CDR2 is SQIVND (reference sequence). The CDR3 length is 16 residues.

The chain uses TRBV20-1 and TRBJ2-7; possible D gene TRBD2, 5 bases. V was cut by 0 bases and J by 6 bases, with 9 bases left in between. From germline, CDR1 is DFQATT and CDR2 SNEGSKA (reference sequence). The CDR3 has 12 residues. The CDR3 protein is CSARDPGIEQYF. CDR3 DNA sequence: TGCAGTGCTAGAGATCCGGGGATCGAGCAGTACTTC.